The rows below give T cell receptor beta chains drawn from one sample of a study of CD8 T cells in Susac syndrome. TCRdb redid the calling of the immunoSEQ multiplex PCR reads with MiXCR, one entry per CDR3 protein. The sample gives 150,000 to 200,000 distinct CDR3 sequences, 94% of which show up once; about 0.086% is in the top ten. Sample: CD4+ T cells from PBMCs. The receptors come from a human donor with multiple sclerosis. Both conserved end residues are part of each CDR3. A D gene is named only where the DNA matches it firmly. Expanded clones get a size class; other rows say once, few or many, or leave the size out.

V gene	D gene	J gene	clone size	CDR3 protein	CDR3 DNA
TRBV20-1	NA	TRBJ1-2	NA	CSASQGLGRDGYTF	TGCAGTGCTAGTCAGGGGCTCGGAAGGGATGGCTACACCTTC
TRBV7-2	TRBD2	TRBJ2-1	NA	CASSPTSGEGNEQFF	TGTGCCAGCAGCCCCACTAGCGGAGAGGGGAATGAGCAGTTCTTC
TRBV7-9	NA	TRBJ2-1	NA	CASSSRQVRGSYNEQFF	TGTGCCAGCAGCTCGCGACAGGTTCGGGGATCCTACAATGAGCAGTTCTTC
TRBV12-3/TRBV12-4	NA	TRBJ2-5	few	CASSVPWQGETQYF	TGTGCCAGCAGTGTTCCATGGCAGGGTGAGACCCAGTACTTC
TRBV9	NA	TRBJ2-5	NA	CASSVSGGMARQETQYF	TGTGCCAGCAGCGTATCGGGCGGGATGGCACGCCAAGAGACCCAGTACTTC
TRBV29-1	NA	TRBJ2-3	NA	CSVRAHPGTDTQYF	TGCAGCGTGAGAGCACATCCGGGAACAGATACGCAGTATTTT
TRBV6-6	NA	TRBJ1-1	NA	CASRWGADTEAFF	TGTGCCAGCAGATGGGGGGCGGACACTGAAGCTTTCTTT
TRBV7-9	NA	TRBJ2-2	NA	CASRRQGNTGELFF	TGTGCCAGCAGGCGCCAGGGGAACACCGGGGAGCTGTTTTTT
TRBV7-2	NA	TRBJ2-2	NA	CASSLALDAGELFF	TGTGCCAGCAGCTTAGCGCTGGATGCCGGGGAGCTGTTTTTT
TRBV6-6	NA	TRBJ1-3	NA	CASSYPSGIGNTIYF	TGTGCCAGCAGTTACCCGAGTGGAATTGGAAACACCATATATTTT
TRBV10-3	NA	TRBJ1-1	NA	CAISESSDTMNTEAFF	TGTGCCATCAGTGAGTCGAGCGACACGATGAACACTGAAGCTTTCTTT
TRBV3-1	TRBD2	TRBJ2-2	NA	CASSPPGRGTGELFF	TGTGCCAGCAGCCCCCCCGGGAGGGGCACCGGGGAGCTGTTTTTT